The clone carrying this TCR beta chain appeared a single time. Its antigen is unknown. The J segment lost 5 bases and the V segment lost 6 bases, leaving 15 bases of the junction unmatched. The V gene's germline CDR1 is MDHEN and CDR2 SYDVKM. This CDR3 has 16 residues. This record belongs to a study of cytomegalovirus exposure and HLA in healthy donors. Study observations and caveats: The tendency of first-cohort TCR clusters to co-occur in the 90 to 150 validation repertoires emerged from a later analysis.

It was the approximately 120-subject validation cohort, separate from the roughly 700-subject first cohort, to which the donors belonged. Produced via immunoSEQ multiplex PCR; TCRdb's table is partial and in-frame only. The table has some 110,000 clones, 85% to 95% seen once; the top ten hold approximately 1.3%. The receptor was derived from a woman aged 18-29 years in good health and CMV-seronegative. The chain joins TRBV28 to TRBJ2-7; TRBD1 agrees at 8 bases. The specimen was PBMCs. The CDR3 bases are TGTGCCAGCAGCCAGCCTCCAGGACAGGGAAGCCACGAGCAGTACTTC. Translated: CASSQPPGQGSHEQYF.